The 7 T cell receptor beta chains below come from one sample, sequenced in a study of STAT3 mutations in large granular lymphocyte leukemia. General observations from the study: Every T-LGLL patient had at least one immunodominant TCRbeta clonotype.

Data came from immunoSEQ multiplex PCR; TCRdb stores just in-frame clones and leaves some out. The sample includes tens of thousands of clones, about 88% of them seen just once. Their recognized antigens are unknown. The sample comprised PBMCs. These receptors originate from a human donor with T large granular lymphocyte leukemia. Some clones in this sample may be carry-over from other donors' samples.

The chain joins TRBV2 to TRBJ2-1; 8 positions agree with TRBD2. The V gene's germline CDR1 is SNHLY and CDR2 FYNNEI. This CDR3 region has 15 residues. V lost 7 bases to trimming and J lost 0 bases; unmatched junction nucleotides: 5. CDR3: CASMFGGDSYNEQFF. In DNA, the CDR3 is TGTGCCAGCATGTTCGGGGGGGACTCCTACAATGAGCAGTTCTTC.

Written as DNA, the CDR3 is TGTGCCAGCAGCTGGGGGACAGGGGTCTTGAATCAGCCCCAGCATTTT. Translation: CASSWGTGVLNQPQHF. This chain uses TRBV7-9 with TRBJ1-5, with TRBD1 matching over 10 bases. The CDR3 has 16 residues. Germline-derived CDR1 and CDR2 are SEHNR and FQNEAQ (reference sequence). V shed 4 bases, J shed 4 bases, and the junction held 7 bases outside the gene matches. Variable domain in full (rest from reference TRBV7-9 and TRBJ1-5): DTGVSQNPRHKITKRGQNVTFRCDPISEHNRLYWYRQTLGQGPEFLTYFQNEAQLEKSRLLSDRFSAERPKGSFSTLEIQRTEQGDSAMYLCASSWGTGVLNQPQHFGDGTRLSIL.

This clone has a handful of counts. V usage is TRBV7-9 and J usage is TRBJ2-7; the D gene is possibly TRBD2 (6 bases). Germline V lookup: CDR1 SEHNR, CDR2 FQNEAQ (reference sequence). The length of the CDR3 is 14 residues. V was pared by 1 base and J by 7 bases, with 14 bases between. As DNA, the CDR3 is TGTGCCAGCAGCTTAGTGCGGGACTCCCAGGAGCAGTACTTC. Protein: CASSLVRDSQEQYF.

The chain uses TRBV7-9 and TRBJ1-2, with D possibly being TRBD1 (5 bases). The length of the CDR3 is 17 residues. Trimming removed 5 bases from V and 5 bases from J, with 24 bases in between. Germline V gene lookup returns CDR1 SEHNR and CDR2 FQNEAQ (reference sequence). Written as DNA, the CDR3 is TGTGCCAGCAGCCCCTCGCTAGGGGAGGGGAACTTGTATGGCTACACCTTC. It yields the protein CASSPSLGEGNLYGYTF.

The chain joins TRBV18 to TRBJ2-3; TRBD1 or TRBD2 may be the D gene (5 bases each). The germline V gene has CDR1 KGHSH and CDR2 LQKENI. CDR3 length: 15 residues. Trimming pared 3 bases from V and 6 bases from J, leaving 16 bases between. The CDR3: CASSPPGRSTDTQYF. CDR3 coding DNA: TGTGCCAGCTCACCTCCGGGACGATCCACGGATACGCAGTATTTT.

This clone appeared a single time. Here the CDR3 DNA reads TGTGCCAGCAGCGCCCACGGACTAGCGGCGAACACCGGGGAGCTGTTTTTT. It is translated as CASSAHGLAANTGELFF. The genes are TRBV9 and TRBJ2-2; 10 bases fit TRBD2. V lost 3 bases, J lost 0 bases, and 5 bases stayed unmatched. The CDR3 is 17 residues long. Germline V gene lookup returns CDR1 SGDLS and CDR2 YYNGEE.

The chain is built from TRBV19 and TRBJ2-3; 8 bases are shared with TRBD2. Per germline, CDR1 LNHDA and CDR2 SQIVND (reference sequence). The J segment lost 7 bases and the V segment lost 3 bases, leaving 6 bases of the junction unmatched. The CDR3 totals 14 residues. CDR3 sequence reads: CASSIGGGYYTQYF. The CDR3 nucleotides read TGTGCCAGTAGTATCGGCGGGGGGTACTATACGCAGTATTTT.